This T cell receptor beta chain emerged from a study of CD8 T cells in ankylosing spondylitis. Study outcomes and limitations: Some motif variants had been reported before (in reactive arthritis synovial fluid and blood). It was reported that disease-linked clones were significantly enriched in matched ankylosing spondylitis synovial fluid. The study identified a TCR beta motif of 7 or 8 highly homologous variants that appeared characteristic of ankylosing spondylitis blood.

Molecular-barcoded quantitative 5'-RACE produced these TCR beta libraries. In TCRdb, the 5' RACE reads were re-called with MiXCR into one record per CDR3 protein. The data contain about 260,000 distinct CDR3 sequences, 15% to 20% of them seen just once; the ten biggest clones take up around 8%. Comments on this clonotype: Its matching antigen is unknown.

V lost 3 bases to trimming and J lost 2 bases, with 4 bases between them. Germline V lookup: CDR1 DFQATT, CDR2 SNEGSKA (reference sequence). CDR3 size: 11 residues. The sequence was collected from a male donor with ankylosing spondylitis or in good health (not recorded which). This sequence joins TRBV20-1 and TRBJ2-5; D call uncertain. The sequenced sample was blood, either unsorted or a sorted T cell fraction (not recorded which). The CDR3 reads CSARIQETQYF. CDR3 coding DNA: TGCAGTGCTAGGATACAAGAGACCCAGTACTTC.